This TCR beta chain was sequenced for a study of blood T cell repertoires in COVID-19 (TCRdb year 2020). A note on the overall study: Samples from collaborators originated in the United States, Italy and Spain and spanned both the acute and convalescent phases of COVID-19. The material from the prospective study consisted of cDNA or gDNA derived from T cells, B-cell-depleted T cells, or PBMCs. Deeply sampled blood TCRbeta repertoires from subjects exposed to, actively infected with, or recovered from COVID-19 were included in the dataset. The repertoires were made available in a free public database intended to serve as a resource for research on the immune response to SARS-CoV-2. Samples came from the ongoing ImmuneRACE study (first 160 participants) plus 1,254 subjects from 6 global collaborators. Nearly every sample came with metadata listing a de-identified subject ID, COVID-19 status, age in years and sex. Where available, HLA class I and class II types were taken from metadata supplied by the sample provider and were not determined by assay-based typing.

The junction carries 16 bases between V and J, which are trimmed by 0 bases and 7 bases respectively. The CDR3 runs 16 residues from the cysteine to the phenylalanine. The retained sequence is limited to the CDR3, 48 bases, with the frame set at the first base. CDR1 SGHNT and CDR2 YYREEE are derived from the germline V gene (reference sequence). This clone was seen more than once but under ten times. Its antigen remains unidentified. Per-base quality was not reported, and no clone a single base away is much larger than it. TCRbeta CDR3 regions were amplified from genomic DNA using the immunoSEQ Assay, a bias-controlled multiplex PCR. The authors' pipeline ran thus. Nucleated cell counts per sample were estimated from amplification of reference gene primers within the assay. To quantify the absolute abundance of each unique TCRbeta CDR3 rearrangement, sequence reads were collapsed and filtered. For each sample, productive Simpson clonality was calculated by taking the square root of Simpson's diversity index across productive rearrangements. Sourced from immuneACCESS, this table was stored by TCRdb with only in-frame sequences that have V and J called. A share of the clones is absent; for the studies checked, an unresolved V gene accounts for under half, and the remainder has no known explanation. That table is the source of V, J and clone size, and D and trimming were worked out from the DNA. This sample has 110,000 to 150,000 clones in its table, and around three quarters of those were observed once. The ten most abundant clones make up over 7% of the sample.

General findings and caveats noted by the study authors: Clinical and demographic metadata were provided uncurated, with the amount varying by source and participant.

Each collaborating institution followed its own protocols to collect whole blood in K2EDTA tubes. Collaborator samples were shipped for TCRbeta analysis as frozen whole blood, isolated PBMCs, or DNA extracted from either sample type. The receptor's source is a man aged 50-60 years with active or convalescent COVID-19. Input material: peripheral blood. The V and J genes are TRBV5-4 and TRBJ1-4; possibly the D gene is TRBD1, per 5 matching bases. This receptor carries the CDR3 CASSLAGIGRVEKLFF. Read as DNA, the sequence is TGTGCCAGCAGCTTGGCCGGTATAGGCAGGGTTGAAAAACTGTTTTTT.